These 17 T cell receptor beta chains were all obtained from the same sample, sequenced in a study of blood T cells in healthy people across ages. Using a J-beta primer mix together with a sample-barcoded 5' primer, a second PCR was run for roughly 7 to 12 cycles. TCRdb redid the calling of the 5' RACE reads with MiXCR, one entry per CDR3 protein. The top ten clones hold approximately 20% of a sample with under 950,000 distinct CDR3 sequences, 22% of them seen once. The sequenced material came from blood. These TCRs come from a man aged 70-80 years in good health.

The chain uses TRBV20-1 and TRBJ2-5; 7 bases fit TRBD1. In germline, CDR1 is DFQATT, CDR2 SNEGSKA (reference sequence). V lost 6 bases to trimming and J lost 1 base; unmatched junction nucleotides: 11. This CDR3 has 15 amino acids. CDR3 DNA: TGCAGTGCCAAGAAAGGGACAGTCTTCCAAGAGACCCAGTACTTC. Translated, it gives CSAKKGTVFQETQYF.

This clonotype was seen a few times. CDR3 in amino acids: CASSYSANSSGYTF. The CDR3 region has the DNA TGTGCCAGCAGTTACTCAGCGAATTCCTCTGGCTACACCTTC. The genes are TRBV6-2 or TRBV6-3 and TRBJ1-2; D remains unclear. Trimming pared 0 bases from V and 7 bases from J, leaving 12 bases between. Germline V lookup: CDR1 MNHEY, CDR2 SVGEGT. The CDR3 loop spans 14 amino acids.

V is TRBV12-3 or TRBV12-4 and J is TRBJ2-4, with D perhaps given as TRBD1 or TRBD2 (6 bases each). This CDR3 has 17 residues. V was pared by 4 bases and J by 0 bases, with 16 bases between. CDR3 bases: TGTGCCAGCAGTTCTGGGTTGGGGGGCCTAGCCAAAAACATTCAGTACTTC. It encodes CASSSGLGGLAKNIQYF.

There are a few counts of this clonotype. The chain is built from TRBV7-3 and TRBJ2-3; 7 bases match TRBD2. Germline CDR1 reads SGHTA; CDR2 reads FQGTGA. The CDR3 is made up of 18 amino acids. V lost 1 base and J lost 0; bases outside the gene matches: 10. The chain's CDR3 is CASSLIGLAETSTDTQYF. The CDR3 DNA sequence: TGTGCCAGCAGCTTAATAGGCCTAGCGGAGACTAGCACAGATACGCAGTATTTT.

The V gene is TRBV7-2, the J gene TRBJ2-1; D gene uncertain. The V gene's germline CDR1 is SGHTA and CDR2 FQGNSA. V was pared by 2 bases and J by 7 bases, with 6 bases between. The CDR3 contains 12 residues. CDR3 loop: CASSLNTNEQFF. In DNA form, the CDR3 reads TGTGCCAGCAGCTTAAATACTAATGAGCAGTTCTTC.

V gene TRBV3-1 combines with J gene TRBJ2-7, with 7 nucleotides matching TRBD1. This CDR3 contains 13 residues. Trimming removed 4 bases from V and 4 bases from J; junction bases left unmatched: 4. Germline-derived CDR1 and CDR2 are LGHDT and YNNKEL (reference sequence). The CDR3 protein is CASSLLQGYEQYF. Here the CDR3 DNA reads TGTGCCAGCAGCCTCCTACAGGGGTACGAGCAGTACTTC.

This chain joins TRBV5-1 and TRBJ2-1, with D perhaps TRBD2 (6 bases). The J call may be wrong; the DNA end is better matched by TRBJ2-5. This CDR3 is 14 amino acids long. The germline V gene has CDR1 SGHRS and CDR2 YFSETQ. CDR3 DNA sequence: TGCGCCAGCAACGCACCCGGGGGACAAGAGACCCAGTACTTC. This codes for CASNAPGGQETQYF.

The chain couples TRBV5-4 to TRBJ2-1; D may correspond to TRBD1 or TRBD2 (5 bases each). V lost 0 bases to trimming and J lost 10 bases, with 11 bases between them. From germline, CDR1 is SGHNT and CDR2 YYREEE (reference sequence). This CDR3 has 13 residues. The CDR3 protein is CASSLGSRDEQFF. CDR3 bases: TGTGCCAGCAGCTTGGGATCACGGGACGAGCAGTTCTTC.

This clonotype has a handful of counts. V is TRBV20-1 and J is TRBJ2-5; possible D gene TRBD2, 6 bases. The J call may be in error: the DNA end matches TRBJ2-1 better. CDR1 is DFQATT, CDR2 SNEGSKA, per germline (reference sequence). The CDR3 spans 16 residues. CDR3 loop: CSARPRREAVYNEQFF. In nucleotides, the CDR3 is TGCAGTGCTAGACCTCGCAGGGAGGCGGTCTACAATGAGCAGTTCTTC.

In its sample, this clonotype was seen a few times. This chain connects TRBV9 to TRBJ1-2, with D uncertain. The CDR3 extends over 13 amino acids. Trimming removed 4 bases from V and 5 bases from J, with 12 bases in between. The germline V gene has CDR1 SGDLS and CDR2 YYNGEE. CDR3 in DNA: TGTGCCAGCAGCATGAGCGGAGATTATGGCTACACCTTC. Translation gives CASSMSGDYGYTF.

This clonotype was counted between two and nine times. The junction and the germline gene differ at one end; a read error may be behind it. DNA for the CDR3: TGTGCCAGCAGCCTTCGGTCGAGAACAGTCCTCTTC. This gives the protein CASSLRSRTVLF. The chain links TRBV3-1 to TRBJ1-2, with D uncertain. The CDR3 runs 12 residues. The germline V gene has CDR1 LGHDT and CDR2 YNNKEL (reference sequence).

This clonotype was found a few times. The rearrangement joins TRBV4-3 to TRBJ2-5, with 8 nucleotides matching TRBD2. After removal of 0 bases from V and 5 bases from J, the junction contained 5 bases not matched to a gene. CDR1 is LGHNA, CDR2 YSLEER, per germline. CDR3 length: 15 residues. The CDR3 bases are TGCGCCAGCAGCCAAGAGAAGCGGGAGTGGGAGACCCAGTACTTC. It encodes CASSQEKREWETQYF.

This chain connects TRBV3-1 to TRBJ2-5; D is ambiguous. Trimming left V 4 bases short and J 2 bases short, with 5 bases between. In germline, CDR1 is LGHDT, CDR2 YNNKEL (reference sequence). This CDR3 contains 12 residues. The CDR3 here is CASSPEQETQYF. The CDR3 DNA sequence: TGTGCCAGCAGCCCAGAACAAGAGACCCAGTACTTC.

V gene TRBV20-1 combines with J gene TRBJ1-2; D unresolved. The CDR3 covers 16 residues. CDR1 is DFQATT, CDR2 SNEGSKA, per germline (reference sequence). V dropped 5 bases and J dropped 1 base, with 20 bases sitting between them. The CDR3 DNA reads as TGCAGTGCTTCCCGGAAGACGGGAATTGGTAACTATGGCTACACCTTC. This sequence encodes CSASRKTGIGNYGYTF.

J is TRBJ1-1 and V is TRBV7-2; TRBD1 might be the D (5 bases). V lost 5 bases and J lost 5, with 9 bases in between. CDR3 length equals 12 residues. Germline CDR1 is SGHTA and CDR2 is FQGNSA. The CDR3 DNA reads as TGTGCCAGCAGCCACAGACAGACTGAAGCTTTCTTT. Translation gives CASSHRQTEAFF.

The rearrangement joins TRBV3-1 to TRBJ2-5; TRBD2 agrees at 13 bases. The DNA matches TRBJ2-7 better at its end, which makes the J call doubtful. Germline CDR1 and CDR2: LGHDT and YNNKEL (reference sequence). This CDR3 is built from 19 residues. The chain's CDR3 is CASSQDKRGLAGFPYEQYF. The DNA of the CDR3 is TGTGCCAGCAGCCAAGATAAACGGGGACTAGCGGGGTTCCCCTACGAGCAGTACTTC.

V and J are TRBV5-1 and TRBJ1-1; D gene unclear. The length of the CDR3 is 13 residues. The germline V and J ends were trimmed by 5 bases and 0 bases, with 8 bases remaining between them. Germline CDR1 reads SGHRS; CDR2 reads YFSETQ. The CDR3 DNA reads as TGCGCCAGCAGAGACAAGCTGAACACTGAAGCTTTCTTT. It specifies CASRDKLNTEAFF. The full variable domain, in which reference TRBV5-1 and TRBJ1-1 provide the parts outside the CDR3, is KAGVTQTPRYLIKTRGQQVTLSCSPISGHRSVSWYQQTPGQGLQFLFEYFSETQRNKGNFPGRFSGRQFSNSRSEMNVSTLELGDSALYLCASRDKLNTEAFFGQGTRLTVV.